This T cell receptor beta chain was obtained from a study of OX40 agonist ivuxolimab in advanced cancers. The CDR3 spans 17 residues. Looked up from germline, CDR1 is SQVTM and CDR2 is ANQGSEA. V dropped 3 bases and J dropped 1; count of bases not matched to a gene: 10. TCRdb's copy holds only in-frame clones and misses some; the assay was immunoSEQ multiplex PCR. The data hold approximately 40,000 clones, with 88% observed a single time. This specimen was CD4+ or CD8+ T cells sorted from blood, taken in a trial of the OX40 agonist ivuxolimab. This rearrangement joins TRBV29-1 to TRBJ2-2; 8 positions agree with TRBD1. This receptor was obtained from an adult with an advanced solid tumor such as melanoma, head and neck, liver or kidney cancer. The CDR3 DNA reads TGCAGCGTTGAGGCGGACAGGGAGGTAGGGAACACCGGGGAGCTGTTTTTT. It translates to CSVEADREVGNTGELFF.